This T cell receptor (beta chain) appears in the sequencing data of a study of T cell repertoires in cytomegalovirus infection. CDR1 is MDHEN and CDR2 is SYDVKM in the germline V gene. The CDR3 covers 13 residues. The germline V and J ends were trimmed by 9 bases and 0 bases, with 6 bases remaining between them. This clonotype showed up many times. The antigen is unknown. TCRdb independently ran MiXCR on the reads; one entry per CDR3 protein. The table shows roughly 920,000 distinct CDR3 sequences, with approximately 32% occurring only once. The TCR originated in a human donor in good health (CMV status not recorded). Some clones in this sample may be carry-over from other donors' samples. The rearrangement links TRBV28 to TRBJ2-6; D gene ambiguous. This sample comprised cultured CD8+ T cells from PBMCs, obtained from culture after CMV antigen stimulation. The CDR3 DNA reads as TGTGCCAGTAGAATCTCTGGGGCCAACGTCCTGACTTTC. Protein sequence: CASRISGANVLTF. Looking up the rest from reference TRBV28 and TRBJ2-6 gives the full variable domain: DVKVTQSSRYLVKRTGEKVFLECVQDMDHENMFWYRQDPGLGLRLIYFSYDVKMKEKGDIPEGYSVSREKKERFSLILESASTNQTSMYLCASRISGANVLTFGAGSRLTVL.